One T cell receptor (beta chain) is described in this entry. This CDR3 has 16 residues. Germline trimming cut 5 bases from V and 1 base from J; bases unmatched to any gene: 10. The entry originates in a study of T-cell memory formation after mild COVID-19. The TCR alpha and TCR beta cDNA libraries, bearing sample barcodes and UMIs, were generated by 5'RACE using constant-segment primers. TCRdb independently ran MiXCR on the 5' RACE reads; one entry per CDR3 protein. The table has around 390,000 distinct CDR3 sequences, more than 15% seen once. The specimen was PBMCs or a T cell subset sorted from them (not recorded which). The chain is built from TRBV12-3 or TRBV12-4 and TRBJ2-5; 7 nucleotides match TRBD1. The clonotype comes from a man aged 18 to 30 who had mild COVID-19 (a few samples of this study predate the infection). Cell type and time point are not known. The CDR3 bases are TGTGCCAGCAGTGCCGGGACAGTCTTTTCCCAAGAGACCCAGTACTTC. It translates to CASSAGTVFSQETQYF.